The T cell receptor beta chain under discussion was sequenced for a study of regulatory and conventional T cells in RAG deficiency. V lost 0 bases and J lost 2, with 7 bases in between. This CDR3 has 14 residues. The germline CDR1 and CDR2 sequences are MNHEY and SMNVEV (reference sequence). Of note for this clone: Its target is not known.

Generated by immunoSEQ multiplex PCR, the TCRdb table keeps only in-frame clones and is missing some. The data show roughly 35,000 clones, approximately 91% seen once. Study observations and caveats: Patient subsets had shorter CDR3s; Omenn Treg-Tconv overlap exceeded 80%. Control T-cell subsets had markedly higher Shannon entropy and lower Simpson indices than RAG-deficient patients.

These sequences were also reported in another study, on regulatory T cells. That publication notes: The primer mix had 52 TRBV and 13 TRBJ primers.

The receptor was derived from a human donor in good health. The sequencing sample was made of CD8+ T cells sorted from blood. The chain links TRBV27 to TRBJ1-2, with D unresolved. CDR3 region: CASSLSGLNYGYTF. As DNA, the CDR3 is TGTGCCAGCAGTTTATCGGGGTTAAACTATGGCTACACCTTC.